This entry lists 32 T cell receptor beta chains sequenced from one sample in a study of shared clonotypes between healthy human individuals. The repertoire was sequenced with immunoSEQ multiplex PCR; TCRdb's copy has only in-frame clones and lacks some. The repertoire holds 2.3 million or so clones, with approximately 93% as singletons. Sequencing input: naive CD4+ T cells from PBMCs. The sample's subset: CD45RA+ positively selected. The receptors shown here come from a man aged 18-30 years in good health. Some clones in this sample may be carry-over from other donors' samples.

The chain joins TRBV30 to TRBJ2-5, with D perhaps matching TRBD1 (5 bases). Trimming cost V 4 bases and J 1 base, with 10 bases left between them. The CDR3 length is 13 residues. Germline V gene lookup returns CDR1 GTSNPN and CDR2 SVGIG (reference sequence). The CDR3 loop reads CAWNRQRQETQYF. In DNA, the CDR3 is TGTGCCTGGAATAGACAGCGCCAAGAGACCCAGTACTTC. Combining the CDR3 with reference TRBV30 and TRBJ2-5 gives the whole variable domain SQTIHQWPATLVQPVGSPLSLECTVEGTSNPNLYWYRQAAGRGLQLLFYSVGIGQISSEVPQNLSASRPQDRQFILSSKKLLLSDSGFYLCAWNRQRQETQYFGPGTRLLVL.

This clone was seen once. The chain combines TRBV25-1 with TRBJ1-6; D is unclear. V was trimmed by 6 bases and J by 6 bases, leaving 21 bases between them. This CDR3 has 17 residues. CDR1 and CDR2 (germline): MGHDK, SYGVNS. The CDR3, as DNA: TGTGCCAGCAGAGAGGACCGACCCGGAAGAATTAATTCACCCCTCCACTTT. It specifies CASREDRPGRINSPLHF.

The rearrangement links TRBV5-6 to TRBJ1-2; tentatively, D is TRBD1 (6 bases). The CDR3 runs 16 residues. V shed 0 bases and J shed 2 bases, with 14 bases lying between them. From germline, CDR1 is SGHDT and CDR2 YYEEEE. The CDR3 spells CASSLAGVGLNYGYTF. The CDR3 nucleotides are TGTGCCAGCAGCTTGGCAGGGGTTGGGTTGAACTATGGCTACACCTTC.

The chain joins TRBV5-4 to TRBJ2-4; 7 nucleotides match TRBD1. J lost 0 bases, V lost 3 bases, and 6 bases had no gene match. Germline-derived CDR1 and CDR2 are SGHNT and YYREEE (reference sequence). The CDR3 totals 16 residues. This CDR3 reads CASSSQGPGAKNIQYF. CDR3 sequence (DNA): TGTGCCAGCAGCTCACAGGGGCCGGGAGCCAAAAACATTCAGTACTTC.

V and J are TRBV7-3 and TRBJ2-1; TRBD2 matches 7 bases. Trimming removed 1 base from V and 4 bases from J; junction bases left unmatched: 7. The length of the CDR3 is 16 residues. Germline loops: CDR1 SGHTA, CDR2 FQGTGA. The CDR3 protein is CASSLSGGGSYNEQFF. In DNA form, the CDR3 reads TGTGCCAGCAGCTTAAGCGGAGGCGGGAGTTACAATGAGCAGTTCTTC.

The rearrangement uses TRBV5-4 and TRBJ2-3; TRBD2 aligns across 9 bases. With 4 bases clipped from V and 2 bases from J, the junction kept 11 bases outside the gene matches. Germline loops: CDR1 SGHNT, CDR2 YYREEE (reference sequence). There are 17 residues in the CDR3. The CDR3 coding sequence is TGTGCCAGCAGCCCAGTTCCGGGACTAGCCCTCACAGATACGCAGTATTTT. It encodes CASSPVPGLALTDTQYF.

The chain has TRBV7-3 and TRBJ2-2; the D is unclear. Deletions cut 1 base from V and 5 bases from J, with 8 bases between. Germline V CDR1 and CDR2: SGHTA, FQGTGA. CDR3 length: 14 amino acids. The CDR3 nucleotides are TGTGCCAGCAGCTTAAATCAGAATACCGGGGAGCTGTTTTTT. This sequence encodes CASSLNQNTGELFF.

The J gene is TRBJ1-1, the V gene TRBV28; 7 bases are shared with TRBD1. Germline V gene data show CDR1 as MDHEN and CDR2 as SYDVKM. J gave up 4 bases and V 7 bases, and 12 bases lay outside the gene matches. This CDR3 comprises 15 residues. The CDR3 region is CASTRGGGGVTEAFF. Here the CDR3 DNA reads TGTGCCAGCACAAGGGGGGGAGGGGGCGTCACTGAAGCTTTCTTT.

This sequence joins TRBV5-1 and TRBJ2-1; 15 nucleotides match TRBD2. From germline, CDR1 is SGHRS and CDR2 YFSETQ. V lost 3 bases to trimming and J lost 1 base; unmatched junction nucleotides: 8. CDR3 length: 19 amino acids. In nucleotides, the CDR3 is TGCGCCAGCAGCTCCGGACTAGCGGGAGGGCCGAAGTCCTACAATGAGCAGTTCTTC. Translating gives CASSSGLAGGPKSYNEQFF. Full variable domain (remainder filled in from reference TRBV5-1 and TRBJ2-1): KAGVTQTPRYLIKTRGQQVTLSCSPISGHRSVSWYQQTPGQGLQFLFEYFSETQRNKGNFPGRFSGRQFSNSRSEMNVSTLELGDSALYLCASSSGLAGGPKSYNEQFFGPGTRLTVL.

This chain joins TRBV29-1 and TRBJ2-2, with no clear D. Germline assignment: CDR1 SQVTM and CDR2 ANQGSEA. This CDR3 comprises 13 residues. V was pared by 4 bases and J by 4 bases, with 10 bases between. The CDR3 is CSVVRVRTGELFF. DNA of the CDR3: TGCAGCGTTGTTAGGGTGCGCACCGGGGAGCTGTTTTTT.

V and J are TRBV5-1 and TRBJ1-1, with D possibly TRBD1 on 6 matching bases. The CDR3 sequence is 15 residues long. Trimming left V 3 bases short and J 3 bases short, with 15 bases between. CDR1 SGHRS and CDR2 YFSETQ come from the germline V gene. CDR3 DNA sequence: TGCGCCAGCAGCTCGCAGGGGTTGATGGACACTGAAGCTTTCTTT. Translated, it gives CASSSQGLMDTEAFF.

CDR3 in amino acids: CASSDDGNTIYF. CDR3 coding DNA: TGTGCCAGCAGTGATGACGGAAACACCATATATTTT. This chain joins TRBV2 and TRBJ1-3, with D hard to call. The CDR3 has 12 residues. V shed 3 bases and J shed 4 bases, with 4 bases lying between them. Germline assignment: CDR1 SNHLY and CDR2 FYNNEI.

The chain links TRBV2 to TRBJ1-1; D is unresolved. The germline CDR1 and CDR2 sequences are SNHLY and FYNNEI. The CDR3 extends over 14 amino acids. Trimming took 8 bases from V and 5 from J, leaving 18 bases between them. The CDR3 sequence: CASGIDGRGTEAFF. CDR3 DNA: TGTGCCAGCGGGATCGACGGGCGGGGAACTGAAGCTTTCTTT.

The J gene is TRBJ1-4, the V gene TRBV9, with D possibly TRBD1 on 5 matching bases. Germline lookup yields CDR1 SGDLS and CDR2 YYNGEE. V was cut by 5 bases and J by 1 base, with 21 bases left in between. This CDR3 is 18 amino acids long. CDR3 coding DNA: TGTGCCAGCAGACATAGACGGGAAAGGGGAAGAACTAATGAAAAACTGTTTTTT. It encodes CASRHRRERGRTNEKLFF.

The V call is TRBV11-2, the J call TRBJ2-5, with a possible D match to TRBD2 (6 bases). Germline V CDR1 and CDR2: SGHAT, FQNNGV. This CDR3 has 16 amino acids. Trimming took 4 bases from V and 5 from J, leaving 20 bases between them. CDR3 protein: CASSWGMGPGRETQYF. As DNA, the CDR3 is TGTGCCAGCAGCTGGGGGATGGGGCCAGGGAGGGAGACCCAGTACTTC.

The rearrangement uses TRBV5-1 and TRBJ2-3; TRBD1 aligns across 8 bases. V was pared by 2 bases and J by 2 bases, with 7 bases of the junction left unmatched. Per the germline V gene, CDR1 is SGHRS and CDR2 is YFSETQ. The CDR3 is 16 amino acids. The CDR3 region has the DNA TGCGCCAGCAGCTTTATTCCGGGACAGGCCACAGATACGCAGTATTTT. Protein: CASSFIPGQATDTQYF.

The chain combines TRBV9 with TRBJ1-1; tentative D call: TRBD1 (5 bases). Trimming left V 4 bases short and J 5 bases short, with 15 bases between. The length of the CDR3 is 14 residues. The germline CDR1 and CDR2 sequences are SGDLS and YYNGEE. CDR3 DNA: TGTGCCAGCAGCCCGAGTGGGGGTAGGACTGAAGCTTTCTTT. This sequence encodes CASSPSGGRTEAFF.

The chain joins TRBV7-3 to TRBJ2-6; 8 nucleotides line up with TRBD1. Germline CDR1 SGHTA, CDR2 FQGTGA. V trimming: 8 bases; J trimming: 2 bases; junction bases outside the gene matches: 5. The CDR3 runs 15 residues. The CDR3 bases are TGTGCCAGCGGAATCAGGGGGCCTGGGGCCAACGTCCTGACTTTC. Translated: CASGIRGPGANVLTF.

The table lists this clone with a few counts. The chain combines TRBV30 with TRBJ1-3; no reliable D call. Germline CDR1 and CDR2: GTSNPN and SVGIG (reference sequence). The CDR3 consists of 14 residues. V lost 2 bases, J lost 0 bases, and 8 bases lay in between. CDR3 sequence: CAWSPGSSGNTIYF. The CDR3 coding sequence is TGTGCCTGGAGTCCCGGGAGCTCTGGAAACACCATATATTTT.

As regards this clone: The same CDR3 can be traced to other DNA sequences in this sample. The chain links TRBV7-9 to TRBJ2-7, with D unclear. Germline values: CDR1 SEHNR, CDR2 FQNEAQ (reference sequence). V shed 2 bases and J shed 4 bases, with 6 bases lying between them. The CDR3 spans 12 residues. The CDR3 coding sequence is TGTGCCAGCAGCTTATGGGGATACGAGCAGTACTTC. Protein sequence: CASSLWGYEQYF.

This chain connects TRBV10-1 to TRBJ2-3; 7 nucleotides agree with TRBD2. Germline V gene data show CDR1 as WNHNN and CDR2 as SYGVQD (reference sequence). This CDR3 is 15 amino acids long. V shed 2 bases and J 3 bases; nucleotides not matched to a gene: 5. The CDR3, as DNA: TGCGCCAGCAGTGAGACTAGCGAGATTACAGATACGCAGTATTTT. The encoded protein is CASSETSEITDTQYF.

This chain connects TRBV2 to TRBJ2-3; D remains ambiguous. The germline CDR1 and CDR2 sequences are SNHLY and FYNNEI. The CDR3 runs to 12 residues. The V and J ends lost 6 bases and 4 bases respectively, with 8 bases between them. CDR3 DNA: TGTGCCAGCAGGTTTGAGGCAGATACGCAGTATTTT. Translated: CASRFEADTQYF.

This clone has more than one count but fewer than ten. The V and J genes are TRBV7-9 and TRBJ1-1; a possible D gene is TRBD1 (6 bases). V was trimmed by 1 base and J by 6 bases, leaving 9 bases between them. The CDR3 length is 13 residues. In germline, CDR1 is SEHNR, CDR2 FQNEAQ (reference sequence). The CDR3 coding sequence is TGTGCCAGCAGCTTAGGAGGGGGTGCTGAAGCTTTCTTT. This translates into CASSLGGGAEAFF.

The rearrangement joins TRBV4-1 to TRBJ2-2; D gene unclear. The V end was cut by 2 bases, the J end by 4 bases, with 11 bases between. Germline CDR1 and CDR2: MGHRA and YSYEKL. This CDR3 has 15 amino acids. DNA for the CDR3: TGCGCCAGCAGCCAAATGTCCCATGGCACCGGGGAGCTGTTTTTT. Protein: CASSQMSHGTGELFF.

The V call is TRBV6-1, the J call TRBJ2-7; 7 bases agree with TRBD2. Germline V CDR1 and CDR2: MNHNS, SASEGT. J was trimmed by 6 bases and V by 3 bases; bases with no gene match: 5. The CDR3 totals 13 residues. CDR3 sequence: CASSETTSFEQYF. The CDR3 region has the DNA TGTGCCAGCAGTGAGACGACTAGCTTCGAGCAGTACTTC.

In regard to this clone: One junction end disagrees with the germline gene, perhaps due to a read error. The chain combines TRBV7-9 with TRBJ2-1; 14 bases map to TRBD2. This CDR3 comprises 15 residues. Germline assignment: CDR1 SEHNR and CDR2 FQNEAQ (reference sequence). The DNA for the CDR3 is TGTGCCAGCAGCTTACCCGGGACTAGCGGGAGAGGATGCCTCTTC. Translation gives CASSLPGTSGRGCLF.

DNA for the CDR3: TGTGCCAGCAGTTTATACGGCAGTGCTGGAAACACCATATATTTT. This translates into CASSLYGSAGNTIYF. The chain carries TRBV28 and TRBJ1-3; D uncertain. Trimming took off 1 base at V and 2 bases at J, with 9 bases between the two ends. The V gene's germline CDR1 is MDHEN and CDR2 SYDVKM. CDR3 length equals 15 residues.

The V and J genes are TRBV19 and TRBJ2-3, with D unclear. CDR1 and CDR2 (germline): LNHDA, SQIVND (reference sequence). Trimming stripped 7 bases from V and 0 bases from J, with 8 bases between. The CDR3 covers 13 residues. The CDR3 sequence is CASKAHSTDTQYF. The DNA for the CDR3 is TGTGCCAGTAAGGCTCATAGCACAGATACGCAGTATTTT.

This chain uses TRBV7-2 with TRBJ1-1, with D possibly TRBD1 on 6 matching bases. There are 14 residues in the CDR3. Germline V CDR1 and CDR2: SGHTA, FQGNSA. V was clipped by 5 bases and J by 4 bases, with 14 bases between them. CDR3: CASSPTGRGTEAFF. The CDR3 nucleotides are TGTGCCAGCAGCCCAACAGGGAGGGGCACTGAAGCTTTCTTT.

V and J are TRBV11-2 and TRBJ1-3; D not certain. The germline V and J ends were trimmed by 4 bases and 2 bases, with 21 bases remaining between them. The CDR3 extends over 18 amino acids. Germline lookup yields CDR1 SGHAT and CDR2 FQNNGV. The CDR3 loop reads CASSSRGFAAYPGNTIYF. For the CDR3, the DNA is TGTGCCAGCAGCTCCCGTGGTTTCGCGGCTTATCCTGGAAACACCATATATTTT.

The chain couples TRBV5-1 to TRBJ2-2; 9 bases fit TRBD1. J was trimmed by 3 bases and V by 0 bases; bases with no gene match: 0. The germline gives CDR1 SGHRS, CDR2 YFSETQ. CDR3 size: 15 residues. The CDR3 DNA reads TGCGCCAGCAGCTTGGGGACAGGGGACACCGGGGAGCTGTTTTTT. This codes for CASSLGTGDTGELFF.

The rearrangement links TRBV7-9 to TRBJ2-2, with 7 bases that match TRBD2. In germline, CDR1 is SEHNR, CDR2 FQNEAQ (reference sequence). Germline trimming cut 4 bases from V and 4 bases from J; bases unmatched to any gene: 12. The CDR3 loop spans 17 amino acids. Written as DNA, the CDR3 is TGTGCCAGCAGCTCCCTTGGTGAGGGGAGGGGCACCGGGGAGCTGTTTTTT. It is translated as CASSSLGEGRGTGELFF.